The text below deals with one TCR beta chain. Antigen unknown. The treatment here: 19 received Ad26.COV2.S at low or high dose, single or two shots; 5 received placebo; per-sample allocation not given. Day 63 after the first injection of vaccine or placebo was the sampling time. This specimen belongs to a study of Ad26.COV2.S vaccination and SARS-CoV-2 variants. Turning to the study itself: The authors gave Ad26.COV2.S intramuscularly, either once or twice 56 days apart.

The study's findings and limits: Breadth, reportedly substantial, characterized the spike-specific CD8+ and CD4+ T cell responses after vaccination. Similar non-spike TCR breadth was seen in vaccine and placebo recipients.

The table came from immunoSEQ multiplex PCR; TCRdb's copy has only in-frame clones and leaves some out. The data contain about 680,000 clones, roughly 90% of them singletons. The CDR3 totals 13 residues. Trimming pared 4 bases from V and 6 bases from J, leaving 11 bases between. Germline CDR1 SGHRS, CDR2 YFSETQ. Sample: peripheral blood, taken in a trial of Ad26.COV2.S vaccine versus placebo. This chain connects TRBV5-1 to TRBJ2-1, with D possibly matching TRBD2 (6 bases). The origin of this receptor is a person aged 18-65 years who received the Ad26.COV2.S COVID-19 vaccine or a placebo. The CDR3 loop reads CASSQGLVNEQFF. In DNA form, the CDR3 reads TGCGCCAGCAGCCAGGGACTTGTCAATGAGCAGTTCTTC.